The clone carrying this T cell receptor (beta chain) was found a few times. Antigen: not known. This specimen comes from a study of CD4 T cells in relation to SARS-CoV-2 and coronaviruses. CD4+ T cells from unexposed donors were obtained before the COVID-19 pandemic (2011-2018). CD4+ T cells were isolated from the cells after about ten days of culture. As cell numbers allowed, unexposed-donor CD4+ T cells faced SARS-CoV-2 S/N and four cold-coronavirus spikes. Cultures held some 1.8 million PBMCs per well with approximately 10 IU/ml IL-2. Libraries were prepared by immunoSEQ multiplex PCR; TCRdb keeps only in-frame clonotypes and omits some of them. This table holds roughly 20,000 clones, 66% found once. This receptor was identified in a human donor in good health. The sample taken for sequencing was CD4+ T cells from PBMCs, cultured in vitro.

The CDR3 region is CASSYLAGENEQFF. CDR3 nucleotides: TGTGCCAGTAGTTACCTAGCGGGAGAGAATGAGCAGTTCTTC. The chain uses TRBV19 and TRBJ2-1; TRBD2 agrees at 10 bases. Germline CDR1 and CDR2: LNHDA and SQIVND (reference sequence). V trimming: 5 bases; J trimming: 7 bases; junction bases outside the gene matches: 5. The CDR3 is 14 amino acids.